These T cell receptor beta chains were read from a single sample in a study of vaccination effects on CD4 cells after COVID-19. For these TCRs, the target antigens are not known. Libraries were prepared by immunoSEQ multiplex PCR; TCRdb keeps only in-frame clonotypes and omits some of them. The table lists 27,000 or so clones, approximately 72% of them singletons. Sequences were derived from CD4+ T cells from PBMCs cultured with SARS-CoV-2 spike peptides, sampled before COVID-19 vaccination. These receptors were collected from a human donor who received a COVID-19 vaccine. CDR3s include the opening cysteine and the closing phenylalanine or tryptophan. A D gene is named only where the DNA matches it firmly. Not every row has a clone size; where given, it reads once, few, many or a size class.

>TRBV5-4|.|TRBJ2-3|.
TGTGCCAGCAGCTTACTCGGCGGGGGCACAGATACGCAGTATTTT
CASSLLGGGTDTQYF
>TRBV18|.|TRBJ2-2|.
TGTGCCAGCTCACCTATATCGGACCCTCGGAGGGTCACCGGGGAGCTGTTTTTT
CASSPISDPRRVTGELFF
>TRBV2|.|TRBJ1-4|.
TGTGCCAGCAGTGAACAGGGGCCTAATGAAAAACTGTTTTTT
CASSEQGPNEKLFF
>TRBV11-3|.|TRBJ2-3|.
TGTGCCAGCAGCTTAGGAGGTTTAAGCACAGATACGCAGTATTTT
CASSLGGLSTDTQYF
>TRBV2|.|TRBJ2-7|.
TGTGCCAGCAGTGGGCAGCTCTACGAGCAGTACTTC
CASSGQLYEQYF
>TRBV29-1|.|TRBJ2-1|TRBD2
TGCAGCGGTCAGCGGGAGCCCTACAATGAGCAGTTCTTC
CSGQREPYNEQFF
>TRBV10-3|.|TRBJ1-2|.
TGTGCCATCACTTCAGAAGCCTATGGCTACACCTTC
CAITSEAYGYTF
>TRBV9|.|TRBJ2-3|.
TGTGCCAGCAGCGTAGATGCCGGGGCGGCAGATACGCAGTATTTT
CASSVDAGAADTQYF
>TRBV7-2|.|TRBJ1-1|TRBD1
TGTGCCAGCAGCTCCCAGGGGGCGGTCACTGAAGCTTTCTTT
CASSSQGAVTEAFF
>TRBV5-1|few|TRBJ2-5|TRBD2
TGCGCCAGCAGCTTGCATAGCGGGGGGGTTCAAGAGACCCAGTACTTC
CASSLHSGGVQETQYF
>TRBV6-1|.|TRBJ1-5|.
TGTGCCAGCAGTGAATCCCGGGACCCCGAAGGGCCCCAGCATTTT
CASSESRDPEGPQHF
>TRBV9|.|TRBJ2-2|TRBD2
TGTGCCAGCAGCGTAAGGTCGGGACTAGGCCAGACCGGGGAGCTGTTTTTT
CASSVRSGLGQTGELFF
>TRBV3-1/TRBV3-2|few|TRBJ2-2|.
TGTGCCAGCAGCCAAGTCTACAAGGTAGAGGAGCTGTTTTTT
CASSQVYKVEELFF
>TRBV7-7|.|TRBJ2-2|.
TGTGCCAGCAGCTTAGACCCGGGACTCCTAGGTGGGGAGCTGTTTTTT
CASSLDPGLLGGELFF
>TRBV5-4|.|TRBJ2-5|.
TGTGCCAGCAGCGCTATAAAGGAAGAGACCCAGTACTTC
CASSAIKEETQYF
>TRBV18|.|TRBJ2-1|TRBD2
TGTGCCAGCTCCAATTCGGCACTAGCGGGAGTGATTGAGCAGTTCTTC
CASSNSALAGVIEQFF
>TRBV19|.|TRBJ1-2|TRBD1
TGTGCCAGTAGTTGGGACAGACCCTCGGCTAACTATGGCTACACCTTC
CASSWDRPSANYGYTF
>TRBV6-5|.|TRBJ2-1|TRBD2
TGTGCCAGCAGTTACAAACTAGCGGGGGGATATTATGAGCAGTTCTTC
CASSYKLAGGYYEQFF
>TRBV25-1|once|TRBJ1-2|TRBD1
TGTGCCAGCAGGGCTACAGGGGGCTTTGGCTACACCTTC
CASRATGGFGYTF
>TRBV11-3|.|TRBJ2-3|TRBD2
TGTGCCAGCAGCTTAACTAGCGGGAGGTCAGATACGCAGTATTTT
CASSLTSGRSDTQYF
>TRBV2|.|TRBJ2-3|.
TGTGCCAGCAGTGAGGAGTATACAGATACGCAGTATTTT
CASSEEYTDTQYF
>TRBV6-5|.|TRBJ1-2|TRBD1
TGTGCCAGCAACGAGGGCCAGGGGGCTAACTATGGCTACACCTTC
CASNEGQGANYGYTF
>TRBV19|few|TRBJ1-3|TRBD1
TGTGCCAGTACGGACAGGGGGTCTGGAAACACCATATATTTT
CASTDRGSGNTIYF
>TRBV7-7|.|TRBJ1-6|TRBD1
TGTGCCAGCAGCTTAAGGACAGGGCGGTCACCCCTCCACTTT
CASSLRTGRSPLHF
>TRBV7-9|.|TRBJ2-7|.
TGTGCCAGCAGTGGGGGCGACAGGAGCTCCTACGAGCAGTACTTC
CASSGGDRSSYEQYF
>TRBV5-1|.|TRBJ2-5|TRBD2
TGCGCCAGCAGCTTGTATGCGGGAGGATCTCAAGAGACCCAGTACTTC
CASSLYAGGSQETQYF
>TRBV5-1|once|TRBJ1-1|TRBD1
TGCGCCAGCAGCTCGGACAGGACTGAAGCTTTCTTT
CASSSDRTEAFF
>TRBV5-1|.|TRBJ2-7|.
TGCGCCAGCAGCTTGCTTGGTTCAAATCAGGTCTCAGCCTACGAGCAGTACTTC
CASSLLGSNQVSAYEQYF
>TRBV19|.|TRBJ2-7|.
TGTGCCAGTAGCCCCAAGACAGGCTCCTACGAGCAGTACTTC
CASSPKTGSYEQYF
>TRBV5-1|.|TRBJ1-2|.
TGCGCCAGCAGCTTGGCTCAGACCTATGGCTACACCTTC
CASSLAQTYGYTF
>TRBV5-1|.|TRBJ1-4|.
TGCGCCAGCAACTCTTATGGGGGGGGTGAAAAACTGTTTTTT
CASNSYGGGEKLFF
>TRBV6-5|.|TRBJ1-5|.
TGTGCCAGCACCCCGGACGGCAATCAGCCCCAGCATTTT
CASTPDGNQPQHF
>TRBV6-4|.|TRBJ1-2|TRBD1
TGTGCCAGCAGGCCCGGGACAGGGTTCTATGGCTACACCTTC
CASRPGTGFYGYTF
>TRBV18|few|TRBJ2-2|TRBD2
TGTGCCAGCTCACGGGGACTAGCGGGGGCCCAAGGGCCCGGGGAGCTGTTTTTT
CASSRGLAGAQGPGELFF
>TRBV2|.|TRBJ1-1|.
TGTGCCAGCAGTGAATACCTCCTTTACACTGAAGCTTTCTTT
CASSEYLLYTEAFF
>TRBV15|.|TRBJ2-1|TRBD2
TGTGCCACCAGCAGAGAATCAGTTTCTGAAATAGCGGGAGGATATTACAATGAGCAGTTCTTC
CATSRESVSEIAGGYYNEQFF
>TRBV3-1/TRBV3-2|.|TRBJ1-2|TRBD1
TGTGCCAGCAGCTACGCAGGGGGCAACTATGGCTACACCTTC
CASSYAGGNYGYTF
>TRBV12-3/TRBV12-4|.|TRBJ2-3|.
TGTGCCAGCAGTTTACCGAACACAGATACGCAGTATTTT
CASSLPNTDTQYF
>TRBV6-4|.|TRBJ2-6|.
TGTGCCAGCAGTGACGACAGCTCTGGGGCCAACGTCCTGACTTTC
CASSDDSSGANVLTF
>TRBV5-1|few|TRBJ1-5|.
TGCGCCAGCAGGGCGGGTCCTATGAATCAGCCCCAGCATTTT
CASRAGPMNQPQHF
>TRBV7-2|.|TRBJ2-7|TRBD1
TGTGCCAGCAGCTTCGGGACAGGGGTGCGCGAGCAGTACTTC
CASSFGTGVREQYF